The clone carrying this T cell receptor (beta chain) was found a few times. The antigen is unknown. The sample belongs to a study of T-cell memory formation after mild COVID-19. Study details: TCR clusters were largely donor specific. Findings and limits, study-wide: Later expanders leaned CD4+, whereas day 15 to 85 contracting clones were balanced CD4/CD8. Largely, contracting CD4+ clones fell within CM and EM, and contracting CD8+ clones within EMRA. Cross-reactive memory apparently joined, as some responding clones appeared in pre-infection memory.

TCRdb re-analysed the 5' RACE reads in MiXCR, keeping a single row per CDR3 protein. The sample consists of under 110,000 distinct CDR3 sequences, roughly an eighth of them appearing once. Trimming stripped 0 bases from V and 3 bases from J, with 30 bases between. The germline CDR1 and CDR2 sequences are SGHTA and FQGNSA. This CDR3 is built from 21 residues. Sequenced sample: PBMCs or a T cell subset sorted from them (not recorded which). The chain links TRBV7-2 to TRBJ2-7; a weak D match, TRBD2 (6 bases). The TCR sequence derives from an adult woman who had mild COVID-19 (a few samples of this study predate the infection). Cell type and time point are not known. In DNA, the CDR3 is TGTGCCAGCAGCTTAGCGGGTCTCCAATGGGGTCTAGCCCGGGACTTCTACGAGCAGTACTTC. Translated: CASSLAGLQWGLARDFYEQYF.